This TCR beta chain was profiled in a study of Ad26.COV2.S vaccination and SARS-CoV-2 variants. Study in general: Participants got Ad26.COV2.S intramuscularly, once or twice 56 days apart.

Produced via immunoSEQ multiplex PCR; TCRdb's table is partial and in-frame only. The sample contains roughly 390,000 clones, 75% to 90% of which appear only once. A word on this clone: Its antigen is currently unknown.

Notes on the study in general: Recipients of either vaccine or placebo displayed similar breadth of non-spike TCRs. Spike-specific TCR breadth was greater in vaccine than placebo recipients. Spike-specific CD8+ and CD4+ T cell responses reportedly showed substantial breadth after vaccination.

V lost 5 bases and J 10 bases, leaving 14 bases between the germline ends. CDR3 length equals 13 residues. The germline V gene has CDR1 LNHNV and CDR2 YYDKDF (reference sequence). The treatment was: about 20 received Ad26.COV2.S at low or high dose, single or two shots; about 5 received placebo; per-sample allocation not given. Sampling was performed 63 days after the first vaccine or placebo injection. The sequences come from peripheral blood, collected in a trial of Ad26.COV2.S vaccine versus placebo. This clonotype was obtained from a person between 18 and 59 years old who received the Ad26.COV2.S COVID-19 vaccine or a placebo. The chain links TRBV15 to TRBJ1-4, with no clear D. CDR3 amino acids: CATSPRWAGKLFF. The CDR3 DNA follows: TGTGCCACCAGCCCCCGGTGGGCGGGAAAACTGTTTTTT.